The sequence of this T cell receptor (beta chain) was determined in a study of molecular identifiers for immune sequencing clone quantification. Study-wide results and limits: For effector cells, clones above 20 RNA copies held over 98% of molecules; for naive cells, under 1%.

CDR3 length equals 18 residues. V dropped 1 base and J dropped 2 bases, with 19 bases sitting between them. Germline loops: CDR1 LGHNA, CDR2 YSLEER. Naive CD8 libraries came from about 19,000 to 1,100,000 sorted cells with 10%, 30% or 50% RNA. One entry per CDR3 protein results from TCRdb running MiXCR on the PCR reads. The sample includes about 640,000 distinct CDR3 sequences, 15% to 20% seen only once; the top ten take 0.85%. In its sample, this clonotype was seen many times. Its antigen remains unknown. The V gene is TRBV4-3, the J gene TRBJ2-3; D gene uncertain. This TCR was sampled from a human donor in good health. Some libraries in this study had Jurkat cell RNA spiked in. Sequencing was performed on naive CD8+ T cells from blood, with Jurkat cell RNA spiked in. Subset specified: FACS-sorted CD8+CD4-CCR7+CD45RA+ naive T cells. This chain's CDR3 is CASSQGVGVAGYTDTQYF. Written as DNA, the CDR3 is TGCGCCAGCAGCCAAGGGGTTGGGGTAGCCGGCTACACAGATACGCAGTATTTT.